This T cell receptor beta chain was sequenced during a study of cytomegalovirus exposure and HLA in healthy donors. PCR primers comprised 60 Vbeta and 13 Jbeta primers. This table comes from immunoSEQ multiplex PCR, and its TCRdb copy is limited to in-frame clones, with some not included. The repertoire includes roughly 67,000 clones, roughly 80% of them detected once, and 2.5% to 3% sits in the top ten. The CDR3 runs to 16 residues. Germline V gene lookup returns CDR1 LGHNA and CDR2 YSLEER. The V gene lost 4 bases and the J gene lost 2 bases, with 14 bases spanning the gap. Worth noting for this clone: Its antigen is still unknown.

Study findings and constraints: A later analysis linked more than 15,000 TCR beta sequences to HLA alleles at 0.05 false discovery rate.

The clonotype originates from a woman aged 30 to 39 in good health and CMV-seronegative. The chain recombines TRBV4-3 with TRBJ2-2; TRBD1 might be the D (5 bases). The sequenced sample was PBMCs. The CDR3 DNA is TGCGCCAGCAGCCTCATGACAGTCCGAAACACCGGGGAGCTGTTTTTT. This codes for CASSLMTVRNTGELFF.